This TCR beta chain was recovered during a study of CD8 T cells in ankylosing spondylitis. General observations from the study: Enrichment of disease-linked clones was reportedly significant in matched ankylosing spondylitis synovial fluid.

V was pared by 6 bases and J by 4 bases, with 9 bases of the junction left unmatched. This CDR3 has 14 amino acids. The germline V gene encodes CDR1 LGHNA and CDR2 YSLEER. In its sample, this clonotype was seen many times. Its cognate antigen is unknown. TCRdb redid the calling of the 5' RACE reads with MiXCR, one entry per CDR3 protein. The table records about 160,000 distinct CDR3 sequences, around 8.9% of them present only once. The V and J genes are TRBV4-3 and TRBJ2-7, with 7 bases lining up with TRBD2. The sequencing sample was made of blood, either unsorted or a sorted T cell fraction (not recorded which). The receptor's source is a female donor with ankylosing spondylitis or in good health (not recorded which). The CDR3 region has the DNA TGCGCCAGCAGTCTAAGCAGCGGGACTTACGAGCAGTACTTC. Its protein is CASSLSSGTYEQYF.